Listed below are T cell receptor beta chains from one sample, sequenced in a study of blood T cell repertoires in COVID-19. Assay: immunoSEQ multiplex PCR; the TCRdb copy retains only in-frame clones and omits some. The table has about 150,000 clones, roughly 85% seen once. The sequenced material came from peripheral blood. The receptors derive from an older woman with COVID-19, enrolled during active disease. The CDR3 runs from the conserved cysteine through the conserved F or W. A D gene is named only where the DNA matches it firmly. Size values are once, few and many counts, or a class for expanded clones, and some rows have none.

.	TRBV2	TRBJ1-5	TRBD1	CASSSLGGGQPQHF
.	TRBV2	TRBJ1-2	.	CASSENSLVVGYTF
few	TRBV7-3	TRBJ2-7	TRBD1	CASINIPRTGVRSYEQYF
.	TRBV11-2	TRBJ2-7	.	CASSLDLQGSYEQYF
few	TRBV7-9	TRBJ2-1	.	CASSYSGTGYNEQFF
once	TRBV2	TRBJ1-4	TRBD1	CASSFGQGIEKLFF
.	TRBV19	TRBJ2-3	.	CASSIQGTDTQYF
.	TRBV11-2	TRBJ1-1	.	CASSFAEGAEAFF
.	TRBV12-5	TRBJ2-2	TRBD2	CASGQIGTSGEITGELFF
.	TRBV6-1	TRBJ2-5	TRBD2	CASSEANWGGETQYF
.	TRBV19	TRBJ1-1	.	CASSMGVGIEAFF
.	TRBV9	TRBJ2-3	TRBD1	CASSVRLQGAEIVETDTQYF
.	TRBV7-9	TRBJ2-3	.	CASSLGQSDTQYF
.	TRBV5-4	TRBJ2-5	.	CASSLGGEETQYF
.	TRBV4-3	TRBJ2-7	.	CASSQDFYRTDYEQYF
once	TRBV5-4	TRBJ1-5	.	CASSLNNYQPQHF
once	TRBV10-3	TRBJ1-3	TRBD1	CAIRRQGLRDSGNTIYF
.	TRBV5-5	TRBJ1-1	TRBD1	CASSVGQGTTEAFF
.	TRBV7-8	TRBJ2-1	TRBD2	CASSPFGLEDNEQFF
.	TRBV29-1	TRBJ1-5	.	CSVDLGAGQPQHF
.	TRBV10-3	TRBJ1-6	TRBD1	CAISGVGGGYRNSPLHF
once	TRBV11-2	TRBJ2-7	.	CASSLGRTYEQYF
.	TRBV6-5	TRBJ2-3	.	CATLDTDTQYF
.	TRBV7-3	TRBJ1-1	TRBD1	CASSFHTGGGTEAFF
.	TRBV5-1	TRBJ2-7	.	CASSFGDTYEQYF
.	TRBV3-1/TRBV3-2	TRBJ2-5	TRBD2	CASSQDTSGQETQYF
.	TRBV25-1	TRBJ1-4	.	CASSELRQADEKLFF
.	TRBV7-9	TRBJ2-7	TRBD2	CASSPPLLLAGTYEQYF
.	TRBV18	TRBJ2-3	TRBD1	CASSLTGGGGTDTQYF